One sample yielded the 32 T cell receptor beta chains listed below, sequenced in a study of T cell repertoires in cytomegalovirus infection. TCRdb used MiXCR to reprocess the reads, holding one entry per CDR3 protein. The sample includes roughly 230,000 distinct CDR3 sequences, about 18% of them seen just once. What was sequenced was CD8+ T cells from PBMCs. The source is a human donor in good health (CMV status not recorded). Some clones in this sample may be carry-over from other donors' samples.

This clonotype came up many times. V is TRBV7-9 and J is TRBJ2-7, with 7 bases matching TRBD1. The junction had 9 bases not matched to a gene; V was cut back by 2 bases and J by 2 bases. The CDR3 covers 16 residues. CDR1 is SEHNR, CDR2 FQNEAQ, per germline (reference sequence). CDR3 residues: CASSLQGQLGTYEQYF. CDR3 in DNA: TGTGCCAGCAGCTTACAGGGACAGCTGGGGACCTACGAGCAGTACTTC. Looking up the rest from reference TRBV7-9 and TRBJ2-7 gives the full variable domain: DTGVSQNPRHKITKRGQNVTFRCDPISEHNRLYWYRQTLGQGPEFLTYFQNEAQLEKSRLLSDRFSAERPKGSFSTLEIQRTEQGDSAMYLCASSLQGQLGTYEQYFGPGTRLTVT.

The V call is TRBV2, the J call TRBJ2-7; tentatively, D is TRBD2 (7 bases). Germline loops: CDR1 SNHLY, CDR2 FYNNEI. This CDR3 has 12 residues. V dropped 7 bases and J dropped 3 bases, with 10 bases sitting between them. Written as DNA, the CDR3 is TGTGCCAGCAAAGGGGGGGTCTACGAGCAGTACTTC. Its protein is CASKGGVYEQYF.

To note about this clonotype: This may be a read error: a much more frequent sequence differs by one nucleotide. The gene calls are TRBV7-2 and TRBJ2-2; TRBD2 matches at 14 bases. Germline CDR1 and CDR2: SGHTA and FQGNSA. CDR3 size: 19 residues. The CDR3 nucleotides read TGTGCCACCAGCTTAGAGCCGGGACTAGCGGGGGAAAACACCGGGGAGCTGTTTTTT. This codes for CATSLEPGLAGENTGELFF.

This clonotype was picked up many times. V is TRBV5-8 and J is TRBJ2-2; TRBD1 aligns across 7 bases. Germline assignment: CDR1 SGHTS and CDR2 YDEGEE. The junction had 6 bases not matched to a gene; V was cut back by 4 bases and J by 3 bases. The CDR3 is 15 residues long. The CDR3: CASSVGTAYTGELFF. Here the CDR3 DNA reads TGTGCCAGCAGCGTAGGGACAGCTTACACCGGGGAGCTGTTTTTT.

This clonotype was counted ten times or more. Here the CDR3 reads CASSRDGSGFDTIYF. CDR3 coding DNA: TGTGCCAGCAGCCGTGATGGTTCAGGGTTCGACACCATATATTTT. J is TRBJ1-3 and V is TRBV7-2; weak D call: TRBD1 (5 bases). CDR3 length equals 15 residues. Trimming took off 5 bases at V and 8 bases at J, with 19 bases between the two ends. Germline CDR1 and CDR2: SGHTA and FQGNSA.

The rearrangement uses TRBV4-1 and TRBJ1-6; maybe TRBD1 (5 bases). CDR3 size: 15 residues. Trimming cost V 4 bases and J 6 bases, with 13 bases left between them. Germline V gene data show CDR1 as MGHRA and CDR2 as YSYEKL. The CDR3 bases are TGCGCCAGCAGCCCGAGCCGGGGCAGTAATTCACCCCTCCACTTT. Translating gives CASSPSRGSNSPLHF.

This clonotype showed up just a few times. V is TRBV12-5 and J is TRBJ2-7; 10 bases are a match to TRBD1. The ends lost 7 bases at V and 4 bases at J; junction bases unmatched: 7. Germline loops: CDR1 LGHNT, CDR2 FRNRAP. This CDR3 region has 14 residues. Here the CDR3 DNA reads TGTGCTAGTGCCACCCGGGACAGGGGTTACGAGCAGTACTTC. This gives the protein CASATRDRGYEQYF.

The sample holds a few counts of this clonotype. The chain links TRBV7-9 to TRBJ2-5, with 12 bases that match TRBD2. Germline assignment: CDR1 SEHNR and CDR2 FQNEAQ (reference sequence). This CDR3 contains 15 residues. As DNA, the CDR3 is TGTGGGACCCGGTCGACTAGCGGGGGCCAAGAGACCCAGTACTTC. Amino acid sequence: CGTRSTSGGQETQYF. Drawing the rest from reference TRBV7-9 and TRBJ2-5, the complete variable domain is DTGVSQNPRHKITKRGQNVTFRCDPISEHNRLYWYRQTLGQGPEFLTYFQNEAQLEKSRLLSDRFSAERPKGSFSTLEIQRTEQGDSAMYLCGTRSTSGGQETQYFGPGTRLLVL.

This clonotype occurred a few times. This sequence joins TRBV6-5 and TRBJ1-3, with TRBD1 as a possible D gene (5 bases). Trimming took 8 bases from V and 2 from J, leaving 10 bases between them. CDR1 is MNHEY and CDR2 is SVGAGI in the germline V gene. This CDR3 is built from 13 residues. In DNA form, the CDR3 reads TGTGCCAGCGGTTGGGGCGCTGGAAACACCATATATTTT. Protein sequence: CASGWGAGNTIYF.

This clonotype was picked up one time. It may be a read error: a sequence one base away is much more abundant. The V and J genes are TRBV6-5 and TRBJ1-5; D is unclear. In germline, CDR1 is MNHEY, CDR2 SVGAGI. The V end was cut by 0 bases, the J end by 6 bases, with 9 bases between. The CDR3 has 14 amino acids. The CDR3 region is CASSYSPGFQPQHF. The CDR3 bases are TGTGCCAGCAGTTACTCGCCGGGGTTTCAGCCCCAGCATTTT.

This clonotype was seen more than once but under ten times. The CDR3 region is CASSPGPNYTF. The CDR3 DNA sequence: TGTGCCAGCAGTCCGGGACCGAACTACACCTTC. This chain uses TRBV7-9 with TRBJ1-2, with a possible D match to TRBD1 (5 bases). V lost 6 bases and J lost 10, with 12 bases in between. The CDR3 totals 11 residues. Looked up from germline, CDR1 is SEHNR and CDR2 is FQNEAQ (reference sequence).

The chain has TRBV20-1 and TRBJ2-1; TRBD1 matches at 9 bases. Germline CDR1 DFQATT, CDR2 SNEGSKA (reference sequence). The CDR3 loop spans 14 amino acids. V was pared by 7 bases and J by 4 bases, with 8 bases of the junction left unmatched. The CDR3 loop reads CSVYTGGLYNEQFF. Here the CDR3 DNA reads TGCAGTGTTTACACAGGGGGCCTTTACAATGAGCAGTTCTTC.

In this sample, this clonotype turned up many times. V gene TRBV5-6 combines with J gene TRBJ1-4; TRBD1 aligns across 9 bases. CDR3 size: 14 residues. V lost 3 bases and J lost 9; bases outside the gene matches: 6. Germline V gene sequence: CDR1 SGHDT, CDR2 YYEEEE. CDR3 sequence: CASSYGTGIQKLFF. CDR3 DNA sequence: TGTGCCAGCAGCTACGGGACAGGGATACAAAAACTGTTTTTT. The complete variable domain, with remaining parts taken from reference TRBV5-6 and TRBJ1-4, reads DAGVTQSPTHLIKTRGQQVTLRCSPKSGHDTVSWYQQALGQGPQFIFQYYEEEERQRGNFPDRFSGHQFPNYSSELNVNALLLGDSALYLCASSYGTGIQKLFFGSGTQLSVL.

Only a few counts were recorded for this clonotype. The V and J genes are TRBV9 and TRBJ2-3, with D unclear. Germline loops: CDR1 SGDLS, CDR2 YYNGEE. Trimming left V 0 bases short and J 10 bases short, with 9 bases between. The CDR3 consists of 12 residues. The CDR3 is CASSVDQFPQYF. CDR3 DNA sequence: TGTGCCAGCAGCGTAGATCAGTTTCCGCAGTATTTT.

The chain's CDR3 is CASSRPSGRGLGTGELFF. Here the CDR3 DNA reads TGTGCCAGCAGTCGTCCCAGTGGCAGGGGGCTCGGCACCGGGGAGCTGTTTTTT. The chain couples TRBV6-2 or TRBV6-3 to TRBJ2-2, with TRBD1 matching 8 bases. Germline CDR1 is MNHEY and CDR2 is SVGEGT. This CDR3 comprises 18 residues. V trimming: 5 bases; J trimming: 4 bases; junction bases outside the gene matches: 15.

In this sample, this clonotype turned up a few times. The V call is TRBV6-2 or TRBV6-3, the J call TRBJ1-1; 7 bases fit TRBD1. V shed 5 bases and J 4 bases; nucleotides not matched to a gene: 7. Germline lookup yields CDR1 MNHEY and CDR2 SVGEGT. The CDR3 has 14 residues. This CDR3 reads CASSPTGLVTEAFF. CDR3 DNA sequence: TGTGCCAGCAGTCCGACAGGGTTGGTCACTGAAGCTTTCTTT.

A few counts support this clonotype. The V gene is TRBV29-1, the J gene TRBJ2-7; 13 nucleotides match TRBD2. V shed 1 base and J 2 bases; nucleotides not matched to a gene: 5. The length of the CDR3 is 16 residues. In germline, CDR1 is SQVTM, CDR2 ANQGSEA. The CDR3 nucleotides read TGCAGCGTTGAAGTTAGGGGGACTAGCGGGGCCTACGAGCAGTACTTC. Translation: CSVEVRGTSGAYEQYF.

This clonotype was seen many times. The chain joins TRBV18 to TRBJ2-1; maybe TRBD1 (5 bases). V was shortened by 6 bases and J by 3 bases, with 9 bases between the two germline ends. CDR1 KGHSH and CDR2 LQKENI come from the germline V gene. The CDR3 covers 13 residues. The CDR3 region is CASSSTDYNEQFF. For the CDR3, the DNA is TGTGCCAGCTCTTCGACAGACTACAATGAGCAGTTCTTC.

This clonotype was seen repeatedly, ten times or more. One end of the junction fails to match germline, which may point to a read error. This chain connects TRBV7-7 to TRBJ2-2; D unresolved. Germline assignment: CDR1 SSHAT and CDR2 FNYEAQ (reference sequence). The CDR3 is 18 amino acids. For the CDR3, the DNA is TGTGCTAGCAGCTTAGCTCCTCCTGGGCACCTGAACACCGGGGAGCTGTTTTTT. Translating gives CASSLAPPGHLNTGELFF.

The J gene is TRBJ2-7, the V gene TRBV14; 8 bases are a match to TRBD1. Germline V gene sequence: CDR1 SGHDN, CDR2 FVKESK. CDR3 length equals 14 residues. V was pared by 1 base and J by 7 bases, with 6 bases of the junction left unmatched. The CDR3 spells CASSQARRGREQYF. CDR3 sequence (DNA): TGTGCCAGCAGCCAAGCGCGCAGGGGGCGTGAGCAGTACTTC.

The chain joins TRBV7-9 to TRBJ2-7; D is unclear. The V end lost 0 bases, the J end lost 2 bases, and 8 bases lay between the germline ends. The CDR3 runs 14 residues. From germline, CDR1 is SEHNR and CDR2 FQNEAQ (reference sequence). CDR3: CASSLALMPYEQYF. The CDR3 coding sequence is TGTGCCAGCAGCTTAGCTCTAATGCCCTACGAGCAGTACTTC.

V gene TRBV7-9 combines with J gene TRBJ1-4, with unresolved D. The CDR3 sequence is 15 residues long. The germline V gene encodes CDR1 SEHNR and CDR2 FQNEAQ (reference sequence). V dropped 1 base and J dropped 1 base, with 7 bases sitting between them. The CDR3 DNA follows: TGTGCCAGCAGCTTAGGACCAGTAACTAATGAAAAACTGTTTTTT. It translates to CASSLGPVTNEKLFF.

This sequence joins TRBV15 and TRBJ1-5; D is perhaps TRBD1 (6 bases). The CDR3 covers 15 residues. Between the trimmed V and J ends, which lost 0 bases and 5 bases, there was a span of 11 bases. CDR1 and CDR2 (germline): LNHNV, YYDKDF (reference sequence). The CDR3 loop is CATSRDLGQHQPQHF. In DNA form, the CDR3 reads TGTGCCACCAGCAGAGATCTCGGACAGCATCAGCCCCAGCATTTT. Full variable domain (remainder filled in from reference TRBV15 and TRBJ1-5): DAMVIQNPRYQVTQFGKPVTLSCSQTLNHNVMYWYQQKSSQAPKLLFHYYDKDFNNEADTPDNFQSRRPNTSFCFLDIRSPGLGDTAMYLCATSRDLGQHQPQHFGDGTRLSIL.

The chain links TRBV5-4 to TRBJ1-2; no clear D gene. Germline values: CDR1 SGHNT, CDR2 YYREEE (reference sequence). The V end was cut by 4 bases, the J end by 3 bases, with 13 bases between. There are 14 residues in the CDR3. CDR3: CASSGNQEYYGYTF. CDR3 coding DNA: TGTGCCAGCAGCGGTAATCAGGAGTACTATGGCTACACCTTC.

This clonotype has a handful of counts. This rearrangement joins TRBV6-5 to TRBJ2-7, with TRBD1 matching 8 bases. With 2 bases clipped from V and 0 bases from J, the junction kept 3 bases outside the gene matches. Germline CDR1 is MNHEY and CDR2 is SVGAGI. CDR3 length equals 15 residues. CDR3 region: CASSYRTGHSYEQYF. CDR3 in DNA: TGTGCCAGCAGTTACCGGACAGGGCACTCCTACGAGCAGTACTTC.

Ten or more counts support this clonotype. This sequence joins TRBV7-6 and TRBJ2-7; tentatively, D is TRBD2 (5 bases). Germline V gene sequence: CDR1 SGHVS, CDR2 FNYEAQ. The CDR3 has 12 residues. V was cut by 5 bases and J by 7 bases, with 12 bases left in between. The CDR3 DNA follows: TGTGCCAGCAGCCCTAGCATGGGAGAGCAGTACTTC. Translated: CASSPSMGEQYF.

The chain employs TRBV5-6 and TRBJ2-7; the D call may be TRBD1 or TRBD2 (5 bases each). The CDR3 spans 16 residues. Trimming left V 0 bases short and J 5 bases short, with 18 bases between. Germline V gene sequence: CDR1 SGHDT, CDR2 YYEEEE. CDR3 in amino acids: CASSLAPTGRYNEQYF. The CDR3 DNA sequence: TGTGCCAGCAGCTTGGCCCCGACGGGGCGCTACAACGAGCAGTACTTC. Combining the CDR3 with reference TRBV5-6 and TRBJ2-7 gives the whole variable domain DAGVTQSPTHLIKTRGQQVTLRCSPKSGHDTVSWYQQALGQGPQFIFQYYEEEERQRGNFPDRFSGHQFPNYSSELNVNALLLGDSALYLCASSLAPTGRYNEQYFGPGTRLTVT.

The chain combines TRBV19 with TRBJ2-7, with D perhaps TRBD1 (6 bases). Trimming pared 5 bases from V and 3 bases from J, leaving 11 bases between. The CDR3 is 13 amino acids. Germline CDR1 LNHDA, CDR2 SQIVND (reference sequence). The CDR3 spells CASSLVTGYEQYF. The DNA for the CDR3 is TGTGCCAGTAGTCTTGTGACAGGCTACGAGCAGTACTTC. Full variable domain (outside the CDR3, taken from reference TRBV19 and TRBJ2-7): DGGITQSPKYLFRKEGQNVTLSCEQNLNHDAMYWYRQDPGQGLRLIYYSQIVNDFQKGDIAEGYSVSREKKESFPLTVTSAQKNPTAFYLCASSLVTGYEQYFGPGTRLTVT.

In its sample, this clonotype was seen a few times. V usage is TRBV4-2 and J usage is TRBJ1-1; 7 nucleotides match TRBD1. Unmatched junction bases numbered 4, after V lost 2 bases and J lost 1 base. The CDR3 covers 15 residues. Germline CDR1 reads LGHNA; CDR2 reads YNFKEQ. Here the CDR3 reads CASSQRTGPNTEAFF. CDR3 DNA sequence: TGTGCCAGCAGCCAACGGACAGGACCGAACACTGAAGCTTTCTTT.

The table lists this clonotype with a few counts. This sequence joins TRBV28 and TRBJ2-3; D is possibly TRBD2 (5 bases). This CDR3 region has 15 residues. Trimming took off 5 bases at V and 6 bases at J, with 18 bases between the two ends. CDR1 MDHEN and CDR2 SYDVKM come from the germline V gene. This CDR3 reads CASSPPGFSTDTQYF. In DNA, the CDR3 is TGTGCCAGCAGTCCCCCGGGATTTTCTACGGATACGCAGTATTTT.

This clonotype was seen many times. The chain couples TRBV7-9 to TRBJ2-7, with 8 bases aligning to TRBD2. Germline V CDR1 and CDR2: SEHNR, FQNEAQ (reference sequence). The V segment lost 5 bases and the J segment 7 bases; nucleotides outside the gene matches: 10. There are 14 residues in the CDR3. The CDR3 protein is CASSPPGGSREQYF. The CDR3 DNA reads TGTGCCAGCAGCCCACCGGGGGGGTCGCGGGAGCAGTACTTC.

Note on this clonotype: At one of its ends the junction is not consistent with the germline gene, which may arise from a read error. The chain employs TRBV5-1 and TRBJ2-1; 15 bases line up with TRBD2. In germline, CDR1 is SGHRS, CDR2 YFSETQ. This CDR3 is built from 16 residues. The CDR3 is CASSPGTSGGHNVQFF. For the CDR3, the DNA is TGCGCCAGCAGCCCGGGGACTAGCGGGGGGCACAATGTGCAGTTCTTC.